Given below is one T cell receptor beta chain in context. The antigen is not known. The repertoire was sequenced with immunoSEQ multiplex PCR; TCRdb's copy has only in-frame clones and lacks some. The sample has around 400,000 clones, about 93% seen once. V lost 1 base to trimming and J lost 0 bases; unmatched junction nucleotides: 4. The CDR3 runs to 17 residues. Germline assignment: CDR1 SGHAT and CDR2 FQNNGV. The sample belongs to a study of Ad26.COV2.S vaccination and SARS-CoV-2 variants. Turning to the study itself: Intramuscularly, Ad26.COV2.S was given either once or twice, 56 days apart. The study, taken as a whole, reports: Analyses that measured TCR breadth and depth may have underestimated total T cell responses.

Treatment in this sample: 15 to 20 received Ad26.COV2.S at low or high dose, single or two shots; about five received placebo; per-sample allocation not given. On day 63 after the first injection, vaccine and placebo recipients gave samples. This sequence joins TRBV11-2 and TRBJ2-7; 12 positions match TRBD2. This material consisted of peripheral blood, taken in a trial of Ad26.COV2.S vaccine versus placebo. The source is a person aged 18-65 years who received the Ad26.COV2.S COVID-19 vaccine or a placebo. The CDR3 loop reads CASSLALAGGNSYEQYF. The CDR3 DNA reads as TGTGCCAGCAGCTTAGCACTAGCGGGAGGAAACTCCTACGAGCAGTACTTC.